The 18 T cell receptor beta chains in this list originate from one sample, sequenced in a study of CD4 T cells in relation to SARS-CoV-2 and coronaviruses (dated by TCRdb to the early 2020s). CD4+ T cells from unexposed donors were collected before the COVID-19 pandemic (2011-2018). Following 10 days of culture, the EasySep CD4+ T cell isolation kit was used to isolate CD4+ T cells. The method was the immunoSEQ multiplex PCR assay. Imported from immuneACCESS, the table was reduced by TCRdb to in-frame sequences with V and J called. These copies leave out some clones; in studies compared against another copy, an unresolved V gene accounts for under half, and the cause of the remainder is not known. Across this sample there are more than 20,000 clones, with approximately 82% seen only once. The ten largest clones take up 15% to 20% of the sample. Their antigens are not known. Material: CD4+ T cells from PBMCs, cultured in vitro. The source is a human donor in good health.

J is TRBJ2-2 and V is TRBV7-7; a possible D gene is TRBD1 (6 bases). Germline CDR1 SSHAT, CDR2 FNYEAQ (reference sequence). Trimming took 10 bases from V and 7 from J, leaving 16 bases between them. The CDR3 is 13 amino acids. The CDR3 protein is CAIGQNFGGELFF. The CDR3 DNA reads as TGTGCCATCGGACAGAATTTCGGCGGGGAGCTGTTTTTT.

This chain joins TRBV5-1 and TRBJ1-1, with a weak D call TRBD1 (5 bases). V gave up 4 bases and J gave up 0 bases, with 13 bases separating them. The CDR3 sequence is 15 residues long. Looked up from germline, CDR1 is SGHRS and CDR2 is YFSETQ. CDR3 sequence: CASSGNRFMNTEAFF. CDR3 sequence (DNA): TGCGCCAGCAGCGGCAACAGGTTCATGAACACTGAAGCTTTCTTT. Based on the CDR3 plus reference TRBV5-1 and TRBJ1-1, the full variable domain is KAGVTQTPRYLIKTRGQQVTLSCSPISGHRSVSWYQQTPGQGLQFLFEYFSETQRNKGNFPGRFSGRQFSNSRSEMNVSTLELGDSALYLCASSGNRFMNTEAFFGQGTRLTVV.

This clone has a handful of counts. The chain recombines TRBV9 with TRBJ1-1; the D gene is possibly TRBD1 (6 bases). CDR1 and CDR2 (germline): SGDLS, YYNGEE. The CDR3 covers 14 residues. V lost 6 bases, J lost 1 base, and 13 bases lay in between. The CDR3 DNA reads TGTGCCAGCACCTCCGGGACAACGAACACTGAAGCTTTCTTT. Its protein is CASTSGTTNTEAFF.

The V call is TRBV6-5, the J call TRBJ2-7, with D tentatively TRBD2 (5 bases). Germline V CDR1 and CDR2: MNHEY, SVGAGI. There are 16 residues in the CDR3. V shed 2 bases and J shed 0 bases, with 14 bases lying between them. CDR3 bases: TGTGCCAGCAGTTACGCGGCGGGTGCCCTCTCCTACGAGCAGTACTTC. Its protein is CASSYAAGALSYEQYF.

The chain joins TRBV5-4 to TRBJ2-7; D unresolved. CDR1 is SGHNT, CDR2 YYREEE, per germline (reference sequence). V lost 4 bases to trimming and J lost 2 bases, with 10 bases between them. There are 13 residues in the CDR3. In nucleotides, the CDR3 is TGTGCCAGCAGCCGGGCCGCCCCCTACGAGCAGTACTTC. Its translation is CASSRAAPYEQYF.

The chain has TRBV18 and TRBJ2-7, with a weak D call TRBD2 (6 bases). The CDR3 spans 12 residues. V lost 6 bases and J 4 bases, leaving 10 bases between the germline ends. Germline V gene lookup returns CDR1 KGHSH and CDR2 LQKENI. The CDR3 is CASSPGLYEQYF. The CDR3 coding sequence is TGTGCCAGCTCCCCGGGACTTTACGAGCAGTACTTC.

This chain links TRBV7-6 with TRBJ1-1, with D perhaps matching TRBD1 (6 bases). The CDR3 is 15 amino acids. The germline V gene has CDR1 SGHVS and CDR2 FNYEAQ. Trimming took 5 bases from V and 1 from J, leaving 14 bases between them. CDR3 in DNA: TGTGCCAGCAGCCCCGAGGCGGGGGCGAACACTGAAGCTTTCTTT. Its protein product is CASSPEAGANTEAFF.

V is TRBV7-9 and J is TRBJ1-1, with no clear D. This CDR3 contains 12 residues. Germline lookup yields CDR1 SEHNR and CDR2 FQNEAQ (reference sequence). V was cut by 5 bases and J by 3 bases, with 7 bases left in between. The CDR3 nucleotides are TGTGCCAGCAGCCATGATTACACTGAAGCTTTCTTT. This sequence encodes CASSHDYTEAFF.

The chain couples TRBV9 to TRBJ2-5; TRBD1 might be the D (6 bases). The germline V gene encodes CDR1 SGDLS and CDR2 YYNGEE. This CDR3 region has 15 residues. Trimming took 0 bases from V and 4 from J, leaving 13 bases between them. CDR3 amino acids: CASSVEGRGRETQYF. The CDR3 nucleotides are TGTGCCAGCAGCGTAGAAGGCAGGGGAAGAGAGACCCAGTACTTC.

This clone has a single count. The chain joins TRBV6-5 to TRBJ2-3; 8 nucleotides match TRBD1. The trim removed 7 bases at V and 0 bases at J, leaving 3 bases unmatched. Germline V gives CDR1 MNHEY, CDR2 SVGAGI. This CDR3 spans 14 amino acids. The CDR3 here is CASKRTGSTDTQYF. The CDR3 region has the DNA TGTGCCAGCAAAAGGACAGGGAGCACAGATACGCAGTATTTT.

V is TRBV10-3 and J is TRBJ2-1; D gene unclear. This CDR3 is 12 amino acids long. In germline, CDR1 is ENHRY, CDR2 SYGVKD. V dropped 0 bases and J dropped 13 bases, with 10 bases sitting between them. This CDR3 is CAISESLLSQFF. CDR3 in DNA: TGTGCCATCAGTGAGTCTCTGCTATCCCAGTTCTTC.

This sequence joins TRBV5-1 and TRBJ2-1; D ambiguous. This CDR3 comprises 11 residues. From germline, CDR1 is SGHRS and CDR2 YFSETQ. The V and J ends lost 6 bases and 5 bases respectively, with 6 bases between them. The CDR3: CASTLDNEQFF. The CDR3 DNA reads TGCGCCAGCACACTTGACAATGAGCAGTTCTTC.

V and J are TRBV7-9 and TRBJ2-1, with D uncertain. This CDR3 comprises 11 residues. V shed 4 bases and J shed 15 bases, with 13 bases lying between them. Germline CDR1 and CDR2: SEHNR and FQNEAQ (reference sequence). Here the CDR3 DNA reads TGTGCCAGCAGCTCACGGTCGGGTGGGTTCTTC. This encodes CASSSRSGGFF. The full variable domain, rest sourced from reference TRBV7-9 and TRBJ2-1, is DTGVSQNPRHKITKRGQNVTFRCDPISEHNRLYWYRQTLGQGPEFLTYFQNEAQLEKSRLLSDRFSAERPKGSFSTLEIQRTEQGDSAMYLCASSSRSGGFFGPGTRLTVL.

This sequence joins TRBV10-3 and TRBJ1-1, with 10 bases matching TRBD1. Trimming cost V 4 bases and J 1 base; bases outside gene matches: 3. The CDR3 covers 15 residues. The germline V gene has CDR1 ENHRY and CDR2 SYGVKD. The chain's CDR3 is CAISGGQGPNTEAFF. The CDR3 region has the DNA TGTGCCATCAGTGGGGGACAGGGGCCGAACACTGAAGCTTTCTTT.

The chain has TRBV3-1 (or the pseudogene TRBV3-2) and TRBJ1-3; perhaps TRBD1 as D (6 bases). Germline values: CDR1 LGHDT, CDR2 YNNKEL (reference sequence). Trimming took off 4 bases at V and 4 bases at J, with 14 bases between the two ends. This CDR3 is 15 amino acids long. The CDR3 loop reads CASSRYRANGNTIYF. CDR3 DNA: TGTGCCAGCAGCCGCTACAGGGCTAACGGAAACACCATATATTTT.

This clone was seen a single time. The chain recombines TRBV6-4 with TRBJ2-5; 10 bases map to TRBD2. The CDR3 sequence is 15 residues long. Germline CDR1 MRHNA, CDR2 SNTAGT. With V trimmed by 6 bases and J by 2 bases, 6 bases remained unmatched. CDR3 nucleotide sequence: TGTGCCAGCAGCCCACGACTAGCGGGTCAAGAGACCCAGTACTTC. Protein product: CASSPRLAGQETQYF.

CDR3 nucleotide sequence: TGTGCCAGTAGTATAGGGGCTAGTTACAATGAGCAGTTCTTC. Translated, it gives CASSIGASYNEQFF. The chain joins TRBV19 to TRBJ2-1; D not resolved. Germline V lookup: CDR1 LNHDA, CDR2 SQIVND (reference sequence). Trimming removed 1 base from V and 4 bases from J, with 8 bases in between. CDR3 length equals 14 residues.

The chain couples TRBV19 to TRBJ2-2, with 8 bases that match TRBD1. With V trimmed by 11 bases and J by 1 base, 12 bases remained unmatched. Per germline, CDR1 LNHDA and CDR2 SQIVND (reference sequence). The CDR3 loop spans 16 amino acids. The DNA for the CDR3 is TGTGCCTCCGGGACAGGAACTATAATGAACACCGGGGAGCTGTTTTTT. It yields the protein CASGTGTIMNTGELFF. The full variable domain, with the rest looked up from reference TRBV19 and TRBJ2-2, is DGGITQSPKYLFRKEGQNVTLSCEQNLNHDAMYWYRQDPGQGLRLIYYSQIVNDFQKGDIAEGYSVSREKKESFPLTVTSAQKNPTAFYLCASGTGTIMNTGELFFGEGSRLTVL.